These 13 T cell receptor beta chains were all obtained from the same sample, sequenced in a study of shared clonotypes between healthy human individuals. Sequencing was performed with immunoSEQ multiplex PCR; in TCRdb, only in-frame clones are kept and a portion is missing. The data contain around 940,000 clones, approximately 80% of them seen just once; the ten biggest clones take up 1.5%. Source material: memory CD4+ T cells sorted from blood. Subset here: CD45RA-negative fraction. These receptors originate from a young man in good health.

The CDR3 nucleotides read TGTGCCAGCACCCGGGACACCTTCTCTGGAAACACCATATATTTT. Its translation: CASTRDTFSGNTIYF. The rearrangement joins TRBV7-9 to TRBJ1-3; D is possibly TRBD1 (6 bases). V was shortened by 7 bases and J by 0 bases, with 13 bases between the two germline ends. CDR1 and CDR2 from the germline V gene are SEHNR and FQNEAQ (reference sequence). CDR3 length: 15 amino acids.

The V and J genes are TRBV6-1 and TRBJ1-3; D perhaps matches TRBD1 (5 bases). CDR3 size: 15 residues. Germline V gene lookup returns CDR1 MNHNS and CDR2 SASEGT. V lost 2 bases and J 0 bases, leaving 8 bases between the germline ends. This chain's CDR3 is CASSESGGSGNTIYF. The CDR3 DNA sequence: TGTGCCAGCAGTGAATCTGGGGGCTCTGGAAACACCATATATTTT.

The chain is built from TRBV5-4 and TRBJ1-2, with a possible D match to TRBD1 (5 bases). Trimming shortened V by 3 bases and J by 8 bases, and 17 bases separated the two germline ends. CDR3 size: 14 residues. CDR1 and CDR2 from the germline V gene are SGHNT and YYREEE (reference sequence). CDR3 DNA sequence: TGTGCCAGCAGCTCCCCGTCGGGCGGGGGAGGCTACACCTTC. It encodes CASSSPSGGGGYTF.

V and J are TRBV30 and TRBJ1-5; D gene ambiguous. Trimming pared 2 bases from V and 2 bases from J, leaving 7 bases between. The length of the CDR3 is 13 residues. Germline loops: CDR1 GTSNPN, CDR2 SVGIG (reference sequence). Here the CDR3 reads CAWSPTRNQPQHF. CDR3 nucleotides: TGTGCCTGGAGTCCCACCCGCAATCAGCCCCAGCATTTT.

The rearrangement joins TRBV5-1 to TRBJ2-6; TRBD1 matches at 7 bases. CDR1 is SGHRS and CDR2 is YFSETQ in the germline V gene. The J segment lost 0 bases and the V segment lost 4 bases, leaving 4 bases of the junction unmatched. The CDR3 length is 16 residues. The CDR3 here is CASSLGQISGANVLTF. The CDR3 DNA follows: TGCGCCAGCAGCCTGGGACAGATCTCTGGGGCCAACGTCCTGACTTTC. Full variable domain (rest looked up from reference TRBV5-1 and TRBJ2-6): KAGVTQTPRYLIKTRGQQVTLSCSPISGHRSVSWYQQTPGQGLQFLFEYFSETQRNKGNFPGRFSGRQFSNSRSEMNVSTLELGDSALYLCASSLGQISGANVLTFGAGSRLTVL.

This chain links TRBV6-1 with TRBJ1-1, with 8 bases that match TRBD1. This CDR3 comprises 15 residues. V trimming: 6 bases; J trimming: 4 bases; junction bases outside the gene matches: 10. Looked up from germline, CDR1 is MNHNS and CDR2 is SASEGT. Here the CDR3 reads CASSAQGARGTEAFF. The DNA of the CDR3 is TGTGCCAGCAGCGCCCAGGGGGCGAGGGGCACTGAAGCTTTCTTT.

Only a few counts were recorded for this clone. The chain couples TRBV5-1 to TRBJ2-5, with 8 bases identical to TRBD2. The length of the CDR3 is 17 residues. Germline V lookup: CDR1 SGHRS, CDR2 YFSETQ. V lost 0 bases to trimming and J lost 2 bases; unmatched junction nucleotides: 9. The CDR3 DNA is TGCGCCAGCAGCTTGGGGGTTACTAGCGGCAGACAAGAGACCCAGTACTTC. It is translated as CASSLGVTSGRQETQYF.

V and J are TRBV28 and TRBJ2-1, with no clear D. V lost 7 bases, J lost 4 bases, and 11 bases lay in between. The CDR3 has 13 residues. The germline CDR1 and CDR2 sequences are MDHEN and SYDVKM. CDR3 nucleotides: TGTGCCAGCATCGGCCGAGCATACAATGAGCAGTTCTTC. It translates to CASIGRAYNEQFF.

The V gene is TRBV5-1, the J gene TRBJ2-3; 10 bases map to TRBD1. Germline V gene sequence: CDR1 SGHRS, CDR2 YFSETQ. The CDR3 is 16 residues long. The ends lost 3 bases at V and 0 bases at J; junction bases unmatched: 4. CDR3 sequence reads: CASSWDRGFSTDTQYF. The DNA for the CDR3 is TGCGCCAGCAGCTGGGACAGGGGATTTAGCACAGATACGCAGTATTTT.

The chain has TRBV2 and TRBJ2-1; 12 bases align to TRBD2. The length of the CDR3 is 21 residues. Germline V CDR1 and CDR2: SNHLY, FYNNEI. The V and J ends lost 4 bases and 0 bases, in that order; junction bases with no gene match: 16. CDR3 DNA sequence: TGTGCCAGCAGTGGGGATTCAGGACTAGCGGGGTTACTGCGCTCCTACAATGAGCAGTTCTTC. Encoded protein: CASSGDSGLAGLLRSYNEQFF.

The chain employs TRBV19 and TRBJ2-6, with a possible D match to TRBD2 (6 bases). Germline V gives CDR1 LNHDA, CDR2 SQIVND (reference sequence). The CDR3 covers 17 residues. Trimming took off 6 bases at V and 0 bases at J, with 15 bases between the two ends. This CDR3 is CASSGGAVNSGANVLTF. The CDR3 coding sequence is TGTGCCAGTAGCGGCGGGGCGGTAAACTCTGGGGCCAACGTCCTGACTTTC.

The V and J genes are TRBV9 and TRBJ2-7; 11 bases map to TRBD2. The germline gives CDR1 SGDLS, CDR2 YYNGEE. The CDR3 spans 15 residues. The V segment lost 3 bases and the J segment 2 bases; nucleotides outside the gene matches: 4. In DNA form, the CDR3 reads TGTGCCAGCAGCGCTACTAGCGGGAGAACCTACGAGCAGTACTTC. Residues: CASSATSGRTYEQYF. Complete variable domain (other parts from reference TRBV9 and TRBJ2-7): DSGVTQTPKHLITATGQRVTLRCSPRSGDLSVYWYQQSLDQGLQFLIQYYNGEERAKGNILERFSAQQFPDLHSELNLSSLELGDSALYFCASSATSGRTYEQYFGPGTRLTVT.

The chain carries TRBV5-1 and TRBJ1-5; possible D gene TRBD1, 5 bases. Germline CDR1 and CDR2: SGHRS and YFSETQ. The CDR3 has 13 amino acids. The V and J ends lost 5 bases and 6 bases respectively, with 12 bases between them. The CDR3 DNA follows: TGCGCCAGCAGTGAGGGGTCGACTCAGCCCCAGCATTTT. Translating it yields CASSEGSTQPQHF. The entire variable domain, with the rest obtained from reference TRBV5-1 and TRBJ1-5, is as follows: KAGVTQTPRYLIKTRGQQVTLSCSPISGHRSVSWYQQTPGQGLQFLFEYFSETQRNKGNFPGRFSGRQFSNSRSEMNVSTLELGDSALYLCASSEGSTQPQHFGDGTRLSIL.